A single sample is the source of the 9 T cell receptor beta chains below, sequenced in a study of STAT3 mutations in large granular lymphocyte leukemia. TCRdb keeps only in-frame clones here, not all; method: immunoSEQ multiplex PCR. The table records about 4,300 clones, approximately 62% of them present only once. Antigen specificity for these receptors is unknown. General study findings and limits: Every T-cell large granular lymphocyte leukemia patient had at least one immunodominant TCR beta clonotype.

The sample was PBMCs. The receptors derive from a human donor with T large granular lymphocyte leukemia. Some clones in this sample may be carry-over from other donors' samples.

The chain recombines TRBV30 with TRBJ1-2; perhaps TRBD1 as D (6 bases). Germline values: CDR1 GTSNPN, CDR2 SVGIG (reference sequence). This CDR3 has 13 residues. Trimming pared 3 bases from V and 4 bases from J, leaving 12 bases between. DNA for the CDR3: TGTGCCTGGAGAGACAGGTTGTTCTATGGCTACACCTTC. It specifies CAWRDRLFYGYTF.

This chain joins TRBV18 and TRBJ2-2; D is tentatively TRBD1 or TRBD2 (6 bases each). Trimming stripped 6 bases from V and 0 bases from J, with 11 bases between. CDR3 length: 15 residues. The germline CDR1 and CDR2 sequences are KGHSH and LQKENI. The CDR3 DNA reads TGTGCCAGCTCCGGGGGCGGGTCGAACACCGGGGAGCTGTTTTTT. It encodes CASSGGGSNTGELFF.

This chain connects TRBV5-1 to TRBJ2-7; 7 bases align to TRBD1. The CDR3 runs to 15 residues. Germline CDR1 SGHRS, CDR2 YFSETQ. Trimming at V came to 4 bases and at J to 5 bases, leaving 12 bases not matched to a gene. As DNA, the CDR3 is TGCGCCAGCAGCCCCTCGGAGACAGGGTTGAACGAGCAGTACTTC. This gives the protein CASSPSETGLNEQYF.

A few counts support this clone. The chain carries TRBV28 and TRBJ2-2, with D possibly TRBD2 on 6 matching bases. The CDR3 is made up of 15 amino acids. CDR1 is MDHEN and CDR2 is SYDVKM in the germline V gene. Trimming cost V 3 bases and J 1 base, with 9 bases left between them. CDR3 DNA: TGTGCCAGCAGTTTGCGGGACGGGAACACCGGGGAGCTGTTTTTT. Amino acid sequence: CASSLRDGNTGELFF.

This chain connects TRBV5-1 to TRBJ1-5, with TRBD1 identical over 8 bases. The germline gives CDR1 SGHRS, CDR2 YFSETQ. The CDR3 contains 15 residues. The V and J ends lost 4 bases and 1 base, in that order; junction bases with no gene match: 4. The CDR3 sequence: CASSPRTGSNQPQHF. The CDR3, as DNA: TGCGCCAGCAGCCCCCGGACAGGGAGCAATCAGCCCCAGCATTTT.

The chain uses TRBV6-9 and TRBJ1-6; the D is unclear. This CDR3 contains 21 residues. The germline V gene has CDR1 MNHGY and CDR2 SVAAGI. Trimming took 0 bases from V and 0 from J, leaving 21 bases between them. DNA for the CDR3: TGTGCCAGCAGTTATTCGATAGGCAGACAACCCCTGAGCTCCTATAATTCACCCCTCCACTTT. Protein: CASSYSIGRQPLSSYNSPLHF.

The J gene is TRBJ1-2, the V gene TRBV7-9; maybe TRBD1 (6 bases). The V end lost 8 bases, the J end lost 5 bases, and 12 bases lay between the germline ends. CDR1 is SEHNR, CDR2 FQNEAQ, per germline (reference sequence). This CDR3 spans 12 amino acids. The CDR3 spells CASAGDIYGYTF. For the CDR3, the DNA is TGTGCCAGCGCAGGGGACATTTATGGCTACACCTTC.

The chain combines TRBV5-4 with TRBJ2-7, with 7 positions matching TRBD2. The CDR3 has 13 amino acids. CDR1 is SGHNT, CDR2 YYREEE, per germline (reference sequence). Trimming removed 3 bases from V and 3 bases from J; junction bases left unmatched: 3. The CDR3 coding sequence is TGTGCCAGCAGCTGGGGCGGGAGCTACGAGCAGTACTTC. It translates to CASSWGGSYEQYF.

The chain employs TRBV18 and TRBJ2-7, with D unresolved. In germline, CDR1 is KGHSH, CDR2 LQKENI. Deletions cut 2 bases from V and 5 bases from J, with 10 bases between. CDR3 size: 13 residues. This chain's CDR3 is CASSPMSKDEQYF. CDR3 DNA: TGTGCCAGCTCACCAATGAGTAAGGACGAGCAGTACTTC.